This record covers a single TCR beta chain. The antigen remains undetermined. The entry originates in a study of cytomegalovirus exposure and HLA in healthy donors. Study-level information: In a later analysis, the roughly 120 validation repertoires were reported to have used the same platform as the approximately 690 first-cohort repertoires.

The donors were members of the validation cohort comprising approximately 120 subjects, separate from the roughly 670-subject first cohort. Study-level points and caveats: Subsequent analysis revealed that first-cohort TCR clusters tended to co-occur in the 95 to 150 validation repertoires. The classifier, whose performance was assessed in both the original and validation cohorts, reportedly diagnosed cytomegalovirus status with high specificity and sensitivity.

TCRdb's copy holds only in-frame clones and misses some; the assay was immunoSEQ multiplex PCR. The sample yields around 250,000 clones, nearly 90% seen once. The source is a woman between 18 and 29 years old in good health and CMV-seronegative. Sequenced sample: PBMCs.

The CDR3 DNA reads as TGTGCCAGCAGGCCCGGGACAGGCTCCTACGAGCAGTACTTC. Its translation is CASRPGTGSYEQYF. V and J are TRBV5-4 and TRBJ2-7; TRBD1 matches at 8 bases. This CDR3 has 14 amino acids. Unmatched junction bases numbered 4, after V lost 5 bases and J lost 0 bases. The V gene's germline CDR1 is SGHNT and CDR2 YYREEE (reference sequence).